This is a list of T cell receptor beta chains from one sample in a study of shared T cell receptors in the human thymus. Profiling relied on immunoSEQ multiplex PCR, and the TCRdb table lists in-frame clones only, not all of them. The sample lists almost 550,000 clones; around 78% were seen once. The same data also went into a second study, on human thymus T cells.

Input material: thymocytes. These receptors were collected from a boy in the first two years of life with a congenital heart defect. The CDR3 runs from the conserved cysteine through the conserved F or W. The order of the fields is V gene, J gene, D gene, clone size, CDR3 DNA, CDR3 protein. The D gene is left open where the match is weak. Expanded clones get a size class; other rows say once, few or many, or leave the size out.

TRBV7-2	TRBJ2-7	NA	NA	TGTGCCAGCAGCCTCCCCCTCGGGGATCCGGAGGTATACGAGCAGTACTTC	CASSLPLGDPEVYEQYF
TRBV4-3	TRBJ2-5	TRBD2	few	TGCGCCAGCAGCCAAGATCTAGCGGGAGAAGAGACCCAGTACTTC	CASSQDLAGEETQYF
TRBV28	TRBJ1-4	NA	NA	TGTGCCAGCACCCGAAGGCGAGGCGCAACTAATGAAAAACTGTTTTTT	CASTRRRGATNEKLFF
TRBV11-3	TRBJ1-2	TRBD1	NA	TGTGCCAGCAGCCCTCCCCTAACAGGGGATAGTGGCTACACCTTC	CASSPPLTGDSGYTF
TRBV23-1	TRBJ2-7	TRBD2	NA	TGCGCCAGCAGTCATGGTAGCGGGAGCACGTACTTC	CASSHGSGSTYF
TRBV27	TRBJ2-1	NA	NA	TGTGCCAGCAGCAAAAAGCGGCCCACGCGGGGCGGAGACAATGAGCAGTTCTTC	CASSKKRPTRGGDNEQFF
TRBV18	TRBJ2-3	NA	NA	TGTGCCAGCTCACCCCCAGGGGGCACAGATACGCAGTATTTT	CASSPPGGTDTQYF
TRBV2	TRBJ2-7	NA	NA	TGTGCCAGCAGGGTGGGGTACAGGGAAACCTACGAGCAGTACTTC	CASRVGYRETYEQYF
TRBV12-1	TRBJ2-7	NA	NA	TGTGCCAGCAGCGCGCTCCTTAGCTCCTACGAGCAGTACTTC	CASSALLSSYEQYF
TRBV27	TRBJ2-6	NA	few	TGTGCCAGCAGCGAAGACTCCTCCCCTGGGGCCAACGTCCTGACTTTC	CASSEDSSPGANVLTF
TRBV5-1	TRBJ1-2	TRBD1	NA	TGCGCCAGCAGGTTGGACAGGGGGACGGCTGGCTACACCTTC	CASRLDRGTAGYTF
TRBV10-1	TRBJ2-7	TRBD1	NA	TGCGCCAGCAGTGAGTCGTCAGGGGGCTCCTACGAGCAGTACTTC	CASSESSGGSYEQYF
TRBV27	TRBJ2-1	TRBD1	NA	TGTGCCAGCAGAAGGACAGGGGTCTTAGAGGGGCACAATGAGCAGTTCTTC	CASRRTGVLEGHNEQFF
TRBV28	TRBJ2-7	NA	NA	TGTGCCAGCAGGTCCGACGGAGTCTACGAGCAGTACTTC	CASRSDGVYEQYF
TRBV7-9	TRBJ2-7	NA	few	TGTGCCAGCAGCTCGCCCAGGGATTCTCCTGTTCACGAGCAGTACTTC	CASSSPRDSPVHEQYF
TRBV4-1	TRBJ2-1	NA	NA	TGCGCCAGCAGCGACACAGGCCCACCGACCTCCGGTGAGCAGTTCTTC	CASSDTGPPTSGEQFF
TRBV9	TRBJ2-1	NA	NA	TGTGCCAGCAGCGCCCAGGGGTCTACCTACAATGAGCAGTTCTTC	CASSAQGSTYNEQFF
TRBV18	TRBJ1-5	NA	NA	TGTGCCAGCTCACCCACCCCCGGTGGGGGCCAGCCCCAGCATTTT	CASSPTPGGGQPQHF
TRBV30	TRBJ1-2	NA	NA	TGTGCCTGGAGTGTTTTCTGGACAGTCAACTATGGCTACACCTTC	CAWSVFWTVNYGYTF
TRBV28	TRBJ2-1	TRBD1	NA	TGTGCCAGCAAAGGGGGCAAAGACAATGAGCAGTTCTTC	CASKGGKDNEQFF
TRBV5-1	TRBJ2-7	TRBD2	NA	TGCGCCAGCTCAGCGACTGGAAGACTAGCGGGCACCTACGAGCAGTACTTC	CASSATGRLAGTYEQYF
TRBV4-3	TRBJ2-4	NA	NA	TGCGCCAGCAGCCAAGATGCCCCAGGGTTTGTAGGCAAAAACATTCAGTACTTC	CASSQDAPGFVGKNIQYF
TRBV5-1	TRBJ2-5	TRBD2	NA	TGCGCCAGCAGCTTTGGACTAGCGACCTTAGGGGTAGAGACCCAGTACTTC	CASSFGLATLGVETQYF
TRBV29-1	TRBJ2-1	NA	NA	TGCAGCTCTCGGGACTGGGTCTACAATGAGCAGTTCTTC	CSSRDWVYNEQFF
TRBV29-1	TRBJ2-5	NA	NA	TGCAGCGTTAGGGGGGGAACAACCCAAGAGACCCAGTACTTC	CSVRGGTTQETQYF
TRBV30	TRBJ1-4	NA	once	TGTGCCTGGAGTGTAGAGCGGGGGAGGGACAATGAAAAACTGTTTTTT	CAWSVERGRDNEKLFF
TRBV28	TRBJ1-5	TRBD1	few	TGTGCCAGCAGCCTCGGGACAGGCTTCAATCAGCCCCAGCATTTT	CASSLGTGFNQPQHF
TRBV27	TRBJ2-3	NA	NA	TGTGCCAGCAGTTTACGTTGGGGTTGGAGGGGCACAGATACGCAGTATTTT	CASSLRWGWRGTDTQYF
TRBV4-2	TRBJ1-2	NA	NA	TGTGCCAGCAGCCAAGATGGTAACAGGAGTAACTATGGCTACACCTTC	CASSQDGNRSNYGYTF
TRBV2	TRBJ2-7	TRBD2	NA	TGTGCCAGCAGGCCCGGGACTAGCGGGAGCCGGCGGTCCTACGAGCAGTACTTC	CASRPGTSGSRRSYEQYF
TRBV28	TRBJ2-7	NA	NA	TGTGCCAGCAGTTCATATAGCGTTCACTCCTACGAGCAGTACTTC	CASSSYSVHSYEQYF
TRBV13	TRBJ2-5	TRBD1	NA	TGTGCCAGCAGCTTAGGCAGCCCCAGGGGGGAGACCCAGTACTTC	CASSLGSPRGETQYF
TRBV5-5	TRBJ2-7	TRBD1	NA	TGTGCCAGCAGCCCAAAGACAGGGTCTAGCTCCTACGAGCAGTACTTC	CASSPKTGSSSYEQYF
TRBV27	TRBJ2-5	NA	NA	TGTGCCAGCAGTCCTCCAGGGGAGACCCAGTACTTC	CASSPPGETQYF
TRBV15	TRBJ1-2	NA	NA	TGTGCCACCAGCAGACTTTACCGACGGAGCCCCTCTAACTATGGCTACACCTTC	CATSRLYRRSPSNYGYTF
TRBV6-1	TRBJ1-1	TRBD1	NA	TGTGCCGCAGGACAGGGGAGGGACACTGAAGCTTTCTTT	CAAGQGRDTEAFF
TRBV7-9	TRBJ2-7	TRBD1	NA	TGTGCCAGCAGCTTAGCAGGGACAGAGGACTACGAGCAGTACTTC	CASSLAGTEDYEQYF
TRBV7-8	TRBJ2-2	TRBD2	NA	TGTGCCAGCAGCGCTTCCGGACTAGCGATCACCGGGGAGCTGTTTTTT	CASSASGLAITGELFF
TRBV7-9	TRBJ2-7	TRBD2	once	TGTGCCAGCAGCCCGACTAGCGGGGAGAATATTTACGAGCAGTACTTC	CASSPTSGENIYEQYF
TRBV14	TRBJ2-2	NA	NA	TGTGCCAGCAGCCTCCGAAGGGGGAACACCGGGGAGCTGTTTTTT	CASSLRRGNTGELFF
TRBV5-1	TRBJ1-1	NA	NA	TGCGCCAGCAGCTTGGTTGGACAGCACACTGAAGCTTTCTTT	CASSLVGQHTEAFF
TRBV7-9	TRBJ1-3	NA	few	TGTGCCAGCAGCTTAGTTACTCTTCAGGATAACTCTGGAAACACCATATATTTT	CASSLVTLQDNSGNTIYF
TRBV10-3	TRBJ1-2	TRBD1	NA	TGTGCCATCAGTGAGGGGACAGGGGCTAGGTATGGCTACACCTTC	CAISEGTGARYGYTF
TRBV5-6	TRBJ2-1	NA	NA	TGTGCCAGCAGCCAGATTGCAGGGGAGCAGTTCTTC	CASSQIAGEQFF
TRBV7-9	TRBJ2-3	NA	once	TGTGCCAGCAGCTTGGGAGTGGCGTTGGGGACAGATACGCAGTATTTT	CASSLGVALGTDTQYF
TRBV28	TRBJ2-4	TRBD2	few	TGTGCCAGCAGTTTAGGACTAGCGGGAGCGGGTACCAAAAACATTCAGTACTTC	CASSLGLAGAGTKNIQYF
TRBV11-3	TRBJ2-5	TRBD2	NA	TGTGCCAGCAGCTTAGACCCCGTTGAGCGGGGTAAGGAGACCCAGTACTTC	CASSLDPVERGKETQYF
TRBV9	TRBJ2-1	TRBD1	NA	TGTGCCAGCAGCGTTAGACAGGGGGCGGTCAATGAGCAGTTCTTC	CASSVRQGAVNEQFF
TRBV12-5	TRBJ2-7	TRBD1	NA	TGTGCTAGTGGTTTGGGGGACAGGTACCACGAGCAGTACTTC	CASGLGDRYHEQYF
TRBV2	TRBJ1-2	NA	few	TGTGCCATTCAGACCGGGAACCTTACTAACTATGGCTACACCTTC	CAIQTGNLTNYGYTF
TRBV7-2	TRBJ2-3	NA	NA	TGTGCCAGCAGCTTAGTTGGCGGGTTGCTCGGCACAGATACGCAGTATTTT	CASSLVGGLLGTDTQYF
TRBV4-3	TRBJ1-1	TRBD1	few	TGCGCCAGCAGCCTTCCCAGCACAGGGGGAATTACTGAAGCTTTCTTT	CASSLPSTGGITEAFF
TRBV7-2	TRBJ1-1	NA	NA	TGTGCCAGCAGCTCCCTAACGAGAGCTGAAGCTTTCTTT	CASSSLTRAEAFF
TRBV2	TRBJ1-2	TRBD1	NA	TGTGCCAGCAGCCATCCCTCGACAGGGCCCCGTGGCTACACCTTC	CASSHPSTGPRGYTF
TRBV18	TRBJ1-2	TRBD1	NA	TGTGCCAGCTCACCACTTACAGGGGGCGCTGGAAATGGCTACACCTTC	CASSPLTGGAGNGYTF